The present TCR beta chain was sequenced within a study of OX40 agonist ivuxolimab in advanced cancers. Using immunoSEQ multiplex PCR, the repertoire was profiled, and TCRdb retains in-frame clones only, with some absent. Of 82,000 or so clones detected, 85% appear once; the ten largest clones hold less than 2.5%. The CDR3 is made up of 20 amino acids. The germline gives CDR1 SGHNT, CDR2 YYREEE (reference sequence). V was pared by 5 bases and J by 0 bases, with 16 bases of the junction left unmatched. The chain is built from TRBV5-4 and TRBJ2-3, with TRBD1 matching 12 bases. The source material was CD4+ or CD8+ T cells sorted from blood, sampled in a trial of the OX40 agonist ivuxolimab. The sequence derives from an adult with an advanced solid tumor such as melanoma, head and neck, liver or kidney cancer. CDR3 amino acids: CASRDGTGGQGAVSTDTQYF. The CDR3 DNA sequence: TGTGCCAGCAGGGACGGGACAGGGGGCCAAGGGGCCGTCAGCACAGATACGCAGTATTTT. The full variable domain, with the rest looked up from reference TRBV5-4 and TRBJ2-3, is ETGVTQSPTHLIKTRGQQVTLRCSSQSGHNTVSWYQQALGQGPQFIFQYYREEENGRGNFPPRFSGLQFPNYSSELNVNALELDDSALYLCASRDGTGGQGAVSTDTQYFGPGTRLTVL.